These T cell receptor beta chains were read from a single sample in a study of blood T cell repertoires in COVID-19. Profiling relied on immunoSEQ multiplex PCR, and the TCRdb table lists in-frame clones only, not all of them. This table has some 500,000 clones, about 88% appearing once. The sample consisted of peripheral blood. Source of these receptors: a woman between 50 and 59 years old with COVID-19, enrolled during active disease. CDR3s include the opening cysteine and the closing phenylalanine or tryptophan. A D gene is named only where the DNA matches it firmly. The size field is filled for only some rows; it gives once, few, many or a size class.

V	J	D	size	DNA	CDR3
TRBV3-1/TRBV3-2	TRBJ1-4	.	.	TGTGCCAGCAGCCAAGGGACAGTTAATGAAAAACTGTTTTTT	CASSQGTVNEKLFF
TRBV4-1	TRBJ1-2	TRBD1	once	TGCGCCAGCAGCCACCCCGGGACAGGGGTCTATGGCTACACCTTC	CASSHPGTGVYGYTF
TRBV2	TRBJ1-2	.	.	TGTGCCAGCGTCAACCCCGACACTTATGGCTACACCTTC	CASVNPDTYGYTF
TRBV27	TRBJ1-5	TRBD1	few	TGTGCCAGCTCGGCCGGGACAGGGGGCAATCAGCCCCAGCATTTT	CASSAGTGGNQPQHF
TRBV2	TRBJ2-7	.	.	TGTGCCAGCAGCCCCTTCCGGGACACTTCCTACGAGCAGTACTTC	CASSPFRDTSYEQYF
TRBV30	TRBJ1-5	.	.	TGTGCCTGGAGTGGGCCCCCTCCGAATCAGCCCCAGCATTTT	CAWSGPPPNQPQHF
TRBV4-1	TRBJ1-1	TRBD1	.	TGCGCCAGCAGCCAAGTCAGGGGGTTCGGCACTGAAGCTTTCTTT	CASSQVRGFGTEAFF
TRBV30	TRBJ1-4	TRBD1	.	TGTGCCTGGAGTCGGACAGGGGTCTCGGGAGAAAAACTGTTTTTT	CAWSRTGVSGEKLFF
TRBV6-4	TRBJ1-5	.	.	TGTGCCAGCAGTAAGGAGGAGAATCAGCCCCAGCATTTT	CASSKEENQPQHF
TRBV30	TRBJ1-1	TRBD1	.	TGTGCCTGGAGCTTGACAGGGGCGGACACTGAAGCTTTCTTT	CAWSLTGADTEAFF
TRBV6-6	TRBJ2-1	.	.	TGTGCCAGCAGTTACATCTTCAATGAGCAGTTCTTC	CASSYIFNEQFF
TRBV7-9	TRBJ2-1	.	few	TGTGCCAGCAACCATGGCACATACAATGAGCAGTTCTTC	CASNHGTYNEQFF
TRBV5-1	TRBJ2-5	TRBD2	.	TGCGCCAGCAGCTTGCGGCCTAGCGGGGGAGAGACCCAGTACTTC	CASSLRPSGGETQYF
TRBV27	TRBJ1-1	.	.	TGTGCCAGCAGCATGGGCGCCTACACTGAAGCTTTCTTT	CASSMGAYTEAFF
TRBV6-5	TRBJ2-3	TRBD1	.	TGTGCCAGCAGTAGGGACAGGGGGCAAACAGATACGCAGTATTTT	CASSRDRGQTDTQYF
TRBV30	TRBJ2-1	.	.	TGTGCCTGGAGTCCTTCCCGGCAGGTAAACAATGAGCAGTTCTTC	CAWSPSRQVNNEQFF
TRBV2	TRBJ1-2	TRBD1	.	TGTGCCAGCAGTGTAGGACAGGGGGCTATGAATGGCTACACCTTC	CASSVGQGAMNGYTF
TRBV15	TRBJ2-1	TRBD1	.	TGTGCCACCAGCAGAGACAGGGGGCATTACAATGAGCAGTTCTTC	CATSRDRGHYNEQFF
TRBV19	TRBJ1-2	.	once	TGTGCCAGCTGGACAGTCCTAAATGGCTACACCTTC	CASWTVLNGYTF
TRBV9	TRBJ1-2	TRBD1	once	TGTGCCAGCAGCGCTCCAACAGGGGATGGCTACACCTTC	CASSAPTGDGYTF
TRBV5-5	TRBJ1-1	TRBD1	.	TGTGCCAGCAGCTGGGGGACAGGGGGTGGATTAGGCACTGAAGCTTTCTTT	CASSWGTGGGLGTEAFF
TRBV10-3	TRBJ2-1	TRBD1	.	TGTGCCACCGCCGCCGTCACAGGGGTAACCTACAATGAGCAGTTCTTC	CATAAVTGVTYNEQFF
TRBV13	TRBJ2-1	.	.	TGTGCCAGCAGCTTATTAAGGGGGGGCTCCTACAATGAGCAGTTCTTC	CASSLLRGGSYNEQFF
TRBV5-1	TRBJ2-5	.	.	TGCGCCAGCAGGGTGCCATCCGGGGATGGAGAGACCCAGTACTTC	CASRVPSGDGETQYF
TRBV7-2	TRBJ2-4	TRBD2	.	TGTGCCAGCAGCTTAAGAGCGGGGGGCCCCCTAGCCAAAAACATTCAGTACTTC	CASSLRAGGPLAKNIQYF
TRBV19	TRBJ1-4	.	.	TGTGCCAGTAGGGGATCAGGGAAGGAGTACGAAAAACTGTTTTTT	CASRGSGKEYEKLFF
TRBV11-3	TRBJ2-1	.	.	TGTGCCAGCAGCTTAGACTGGGAGACCTACAATGAGCAGTTCTTC	CASSLDWETYNEQFF
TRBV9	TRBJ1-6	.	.	TGTGCCAGCAGCGTAGCGGGGGGGGCACCCCTCCACTTT	CASSVAGGAPLHF
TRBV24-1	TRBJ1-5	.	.	TGTGCCACCAGTGATTTAGCGGGACACGACGCTAATCAGCCCCAGCATTTT	CATSDLAGHDANQPQHF
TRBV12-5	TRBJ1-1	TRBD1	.	TGTGCTAGTGGGAAACCAGGGGGTTTGAGCACTGAAGCTTTCTTT	CASGKPGGLSTEAFF
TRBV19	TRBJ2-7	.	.	TGTGCCAGTAGTATCCCGGGACATACCTACGAGCAGTACTTC	CASSIPGHTYEQYF
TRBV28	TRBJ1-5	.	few	TGTGCCAGCAGTTCCCTTCAGGGTCTTACCAATCAGCCCCAGCATTTT	CASSSLQGLTNQPQHF
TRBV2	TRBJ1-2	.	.	TGTGCCAGCAGGGGGGATGGGGGCTGGGTCTATGGCTACACCTTC	CASRGDGGWVYGYTF
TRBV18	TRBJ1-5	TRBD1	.	TGTGCCAGCTCACCACGGGACAGCTATCAGCCCCAGCATTTT	CASSPRDSYQPQHF
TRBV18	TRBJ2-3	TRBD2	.	TGTGCCAGCTCACCGGGGGGGGATACGCAGTATTTT	CASSPGGDTQYF
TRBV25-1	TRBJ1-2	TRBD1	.	TGTGCCAGCAGTGAATATGGGACAGGGAGGCACACCTTC	CASSEYGTGRHTF
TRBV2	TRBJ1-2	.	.	TGTGCCAGGTACCGGGACTCCCCTTATGGCTACACCTTC	CARYRDSPYGYTF
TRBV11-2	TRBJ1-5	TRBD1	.	TGTGCCAGCAGCCCGCTATTGGACAGGGGAATAGGTCAGCCCCAGCATTTT	CASSPLLDRGIGQPQHF
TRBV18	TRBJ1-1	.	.	TGTGCCAGCTCCCCGGGGGGTCTCAACACTGAAGCTTTCTTT	CASSPGGLNTEAFF
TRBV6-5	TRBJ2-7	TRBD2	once	TGTGCATCCGGGACTAGGAACGAGCAGTACTTC	CASGTRNEQYF
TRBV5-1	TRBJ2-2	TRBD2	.	TGCGCCAGCAGACTTGGGACAGCGGGGGGCGGGGAGCTGTTTTTT	CASRLGTAGGGELFF
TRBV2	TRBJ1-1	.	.	TGTGCCAGCAGTGACCCAGTCACTGAAGCTTTCTTT	CASSDPVTEAFF
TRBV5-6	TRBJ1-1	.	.	TGTGCCAGCAGCCCTTCAGGGAACACTGAAGCTTTCTTT	CASSPSGNTEAFF
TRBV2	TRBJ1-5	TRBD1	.	TGTGCCAGCAGCCAGGGACAGTTTGGGGTTCAGCCCCAGCATTTT	CASSQGQFGVQPQHF
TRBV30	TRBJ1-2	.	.	TGTGCCTGGATTCTTTACGCCCCGGCGGGGCGTGGGAACTATGGCTACACCTTC	CAWILYAPAGRGNYGYTF
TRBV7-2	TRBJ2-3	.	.	TGTGCCAGCAGCTTTGGGGGCAGGGGCACAGATACGCAGTATTTT	CASSFGGRGTDTQYF
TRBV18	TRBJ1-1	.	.	TGTGCCAGCTCACCACGGGGGGGGAGCACTGAAGCTTTCTTT	CASSPRGGSTEAFF
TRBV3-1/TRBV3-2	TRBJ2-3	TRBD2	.	TGTGCCAGCAGCCAAGGTCGCGCTAGCGGGGGGTATCGGGATACGCAGTATTTT	CASSQGRASGGYRDTQYF